This T cell receptor (beta chain) was recorded in a study of human T cells and chemical hapten exposure. On the study more broadly: The patients were mostly female; they had alopecia areata, totalis or universalis.

TCRdb re-called the RACE reads through MiXCR, storing one row per CDR3 protein. The sample yields approximately 50,000 distinct CDR3 sequences, roughly 10% seen once. Germline V gene data show CDR1 as SGHKS and CDR2 as YYEKEE (reference sequence). The V end was cut by 4 bases, the J end by 3 bases, with 14 bases between. The CDR3 loop spans 15 amino acids. Study results and caveats: With regard to DPC sensitization, TCRs above 1 in 1000 frequency did not change.

Time point specified: pre-sensitization, week 0. Treatment given: therapeutic diphenylcyclopropenone sensitization with weekly scalp DPC. Unfractionated whole blood was the source of the extracted total RNA. This clonotype was seen more than once but under ten times. The antigen remains undetermined. Sequenced material: whole blood, taken in connection with sensitization to the hapten diphenylcyclopropenone (DPC). The TCR sequence derives from a woman under 40 with alopecia areata. Some clones in this sample may be carry-over from other donors' samples. This sequence joins TRBV5-5 and TRBJ2-4, with a weak D call TRBD2 (7 bases). CDR3 region: CASSGGAGGKNIQYF. The CDR3 nucleotides read TGTGCCAGCAGCGGGGGGGCGGGTGGCAAAAACATTCAGTACTTC.